The 25 T cell receptor beta chains given below trace back to one sample, sequenced in a study of blood T cell repertoires in COVID-19. Sequencing was performed with immunoSEQ multiplex PCR; in TCRdb, only in-frame clones are kept and a portion is missing. Of hundreds of thousands of clones detected, 85% to 90% appear once; the ten largest clones hold about 1.5%. The sample taken for sequencing was PBMCs or T cells enriched from blood (not recorded which). These receptor sequences come from a woman aged 45-60 years who had recovered from COVID-19.

This chain uses TRBV5-4 with TRBJ2-1, with D maybe TRBD2 (5 bases). The V end lost 5 bases, the J end lost 4 bases, and 16 bases lay between the germline ends. CDR3 length: 15 amino acids. CDR1 SGHNT and CDR2 YYREEE come from the germline V gene (reference sequence). For the CDR3, the DNA is TGTGCCAGCAGTCAGAAGGACTTACCTTACAATGAGCAGTTCTTC. It codes for CASSQKDLPYNEQFF. The full variable domain, its missing parts supplied by reference TRBV5-4 and TRBJ2-1, is ETGVTQSPTHLIKTRGQQVTLRCSSQSGHNTVSWYQQALGQGPQFIFQYYREEENGRGNFPPRFSGLQFPNYSSELNVNALELDDSALYLCASSQKDLPYNEQFFGPGTRLTVL.

The chain is built from TRBV2 and TRBJ1-3; no clear D. The ends were cut back, 7 bases at V and 4 bases at J, with 11 bases in the middle. Germline values: CDR1 SNHLY, CDR2 FYNNEI. The CDR3 is 13 residues long. The CDR3 DNA follows: TGTGCCAGCACGAGCGGGCAAGGAAACACCATATATTTT. Translated: CASTSGQGNTIYF.

About this clone itself: A junction boundary mismatches the germline segment, possibly from a read error. V gene TRBV7-7 combines with J gene TRBJ2-4, with a possible D match to TRBD2 (7 bases). CDR1 and CDR2 from the germline V gene are SSHAT and FNYEAQ (reference sequence). There are 15 residues in the CDR3. The chain's CDR3 is CASSLVGRGADIQYF. In DNA form, the CDR3 reads TGTGCTAGCAGCTTAGTGGGACGGGGGGCCGACATTCAGTACTTC.

The rearrangement links TRBV7-2 to TRBJ2-7; 7 nucleotides align to TRBD2. In germline, CDR1 is SGHTA, CDR2 FQGNSA. There are 15 residues in the CDR3. V was clipped by 1 base and J by 6 bases; unmatched bases: 9. The CDR3 spells CASSLGDGRAAEQYF. The CDR3, as DNA: TGTGCCAGCAGCTTAGGCGATGGGAGGGCGGCCGAGCAGTACTTC.

The rearrangement joins TRBV6-5 to TRBJ2-1; D call uncertain. The germline CDR1 and CDR2 sequences are MNHEY and SVGAGI. The CDR3 has 16 amino acids. Trimming removed 0 bases from V and 4 bases from J, with 13 bases in between. The CDR3 DNA reads as TGTGCCAGCAGTTACTCCAGTGGGCTCCCGTACAATGAGCAGTTCTTC. This sequence encodes CASSYSSGLPYNEQFF.

The chain links TRBV6-1 to TRBJ2-2; possible D gene TRBD2, 6 bases. Germline V gene sequence: CDR1 MNHNS, CDR2 SASEGT. The V end was cut by 0 bases, the J end by 3 bases, with 8 bases between. This CDR3 is 15 amino acids long. CDR3 nucleotide sequence: TGTGCCAGCAGTGAAGCGCGGGGTTACACCGGGGAGCTGTTTTTT. Translated, it gives CASSEARGYTGELFF.

The chain has TRBV12-5 and TRBJ2-3, with 7 bases aligning to TRBD2. Germline CDR1 LGHNT, CDR2 FRNRAP. The CDR3 extends over 16 amino acids. With 2 bases clipped from V and 2 bases from J, the junction kept 7 bases outside the gene matches. The CDR3: CASGLTRTSPTDTQYF. CDR3 nucleotide sequence: TGTGCTAGTGGTTTGACCAGGACTAGTCCCACAGATACGCAGTATTTT.

The chain joins TRBV6-5 to TRBJ2-7; 9 bases match TRBD1. Germline-derived CDR1 and CDR2 are MNHEY and SVGAGI. V lost 6 bases and J lost 1; bases outside the gene matches: 7. The CDR3 has 15 amino acids. As DNA, the CDR3 is TGTGCCAGCAGCCCCGACAGGGGGTGGTCCTACGAGCAGTACTTC. As protein: CASSPDRGWSYEQYF.

The CDR3 DNA is TGTGCCAGCAGCCAAACAACGCCGGGACTACGACAAGAGACCCAGTACTTC. This sequence encodes CASSQTTPGLRQETQYF. The rearrangement links TRBV4-2 to TRBJ2-5; 7 positions agree with TRBD2. V lost 2 bases to trimming and J lost 2 bases; unmatched junction nucleotides: 11. The CDR3 is 17 amino acids. CDR1 LGHNA and CDR2 YNFKEQ come from the germline V gene.

The sample holds one count of this clone. The chain is built from TRBV7-8 and TRBJ2-1; weak D call: TRBD2 (5 bases). Trimming left V 6 bases short and J 4 bases short, with 19 bases between. The CDR3 is 16 amino acids. Germline loops: CDR1 SGHVS, CDR2 FQNEAQ. The CDR3 region has the DNA TGTGCCAGCAGATACCTAGAGGGTGACATTTACAATGAGCAGTTCTTC. Amino acid sequence: CASRYLEGDIYNEQFF. The full variable domain, completed using reference TRBV7-8 and TRBJ2-1, is GAGVSQSPRYKVAKRGQDVALRCDPISGHVSLFWYQQALGQGPEFLTYFQNEAQLDKSGLPSDRFFAERPEGSVSTLKIQRTQQEDSAVYLCASRYLEGDIYNEQFFGPGTRLTVL.

This clone turned up a few times. The J gene is TRBJ2-7, the V gene TRBV6-2 or TRBV6-3; D not certain. The CDR3 sequence is 12 residues long. Germline values: CDR1 MNHEY, CDR2 SVGEGT. V dropped 4 bases and J dropped 4 bases, with 8 bases sitting between them. The CDR3 region is CASSFGLYEQYF. CDR3 coding DNA: TGTGCCAGCAGTTTTGGGCTGTACGAGCAGTACTTC.

The V gene is TRBV15, the J gene TRBJ1-2; TRBD1 aligns across 8 bases. Germline CDR1 and CDR2: LNHNV and YYDKDF (reference sequence). The J segment lost 2 bases and the V segment lost 4 bases, leaving 9 bases of the junction unmatched. This CDR3 is 16 amino acids long. The CDR3 sequence is CATSIYRGFLNYGYTF. DNA of the CDR3: TGTGCCACCAGCATTTACAGGGGGTTCCTAAACTATGGCTACACCTTC.

The chain uses TRBV5-1 and TRBJ1-3; D unresolved. The CDR3 is 15 amino acids. Per the germline V gene, CDR1 is SGHRS and CDR2 is YFSETQ. Trimming took off 5 bases at V and 0 bases at J, with 12 bases between the two ends. The CDR3 bases are TGCGCCAGCAGACGGACTCCAAACTCTGGAAACACCATATATTTT. It yields the protein CASRRTPNSGNTIYF.

CDR3 DNA: TGTGCCAGCAGCGAGGGATCCGGGACTAGCGGGAGAGTCACCGGGGAGCTGTTTTTT. Protein product: CASSEGSGTSGRVTGELFF. The gene calls are TRBV9 and TRBJ2-2; 14 bases are shared with TRBD2. CDR1 is SGDLS and CDR2 is YYNGEE in the germline V gene. V was pared by 3 bases and J by 4 bases, with 11 bases of the junction left unmatched. The CDR3 contains 19 residues.

The V gene is TRBV3-1 (or the pseudogene TRBV3-2), the J gene TRBJ1-2; D possibly corresponds to TRBD1 (6 bases). The CDR3 has 15 residues. The V end lost 0 bases, the J end lost 7 bases, and 15 bases lay between the germline ends. The germline V gene encodes CDR1 LGHDT and CDR2 YNNKEL (reference sequence). This CDR3 reads CASSQDGGARFGYTF. The CDR3, as DNA: TGTGCCAGCAGCCAAGATGGGGGGGCGCGATTTGGCTACACCTTC.

The genes are TRBV4-1 and TRBJ1-2; D is perhaps TRBD1 (5 bases). V lost 4 bases and J 8 bases, leaving 14 bases between the germline ends. Germline assignment: CDR1 MGHRA and CDR2 YSYEKL. The CDR3 length is 13 residues. This CDR3 reads CASSRVDKGGYTF. CDR3 sequence (DNA): TGCGCCAGCAGCCGGGTGGACAAAGGGGGCTACACCTTC.

Details on this clone: At one of its ends the junction is not consistent with the germline gene, which may arise from a read error. The rearrangement links TRBV12-3 or TRBV12-4 to TRBJ1-5; D is ambiguous. The CDR3 totals 12 residues. DNA for the CDR3: TGTGCCAGCAGCAAAACCGAAAAAAAACTCGTTTTT. It is translated as CASSKTEKKLVF.

V and J are TRBV18 and TRBJ1-1; D ambiguous. The CDR3 sequence is 11 residues long. The germline V gene has CDR1 KGHSH and CDR2 LQKENI. V was trimmed by 5 bases and J by 7 bases, leaving 8 bases between them. This CDR3 is CASSFMFEAFF. The CDR3 DNA follows: TGTGCCAGCTCATTTATGTTTGAAGCTTTCTTT.

The rearrangement links TRBV28 to TRBJ2-1; 7 positions agree with TRBD1. The CDR3 is made up of 16 amino acids. Germline V gene sequence: CDR1 MDHEN, CDR2 SYDVKM. V shed 4 bases and J 4 bases; nucleotides not matched to a gene: 10. DNA of the CDR3: TGTGCCAGCAGTTCGAATGAAGGGGGCCCATACAATGAGCAGTTCTTC. It yields the protein CASSSNEGGPYNEQFF.

Comments on this clone: One end of the junction is discordant with germline, which a read error may explain. The rearrangement joins TRBV5-4 to TRBJ1-6, with D possibly matching TRBD1 (5 bases). Looked up from germline, CDR1 is SGHNT and CDR2 is YYREEE (reference sequence). The CDR3 loop spans 15 amino acids. For the CDR3, the DNA is TGTGCCAGCACCTTGGGCCAGGGCCTCAATTCACCCCTCCACTTT. It yields the protein CASTLGQGLNSPLHF.

The chain recombines TRBV2 with TRBJ1-2, with D unresolved. Trimming cost V 3 bases and J 4 bases, with 9 bases left between them. The length of the CDR3 is 13 residues. The V gene's germline CDR1 is SNHLY and CDR2 FYNNEI. This CDR3 reads CASSEGLGYGYTF. In DNA, the CDR3 is TGTGCCAGCAGTGAGGGTCTAGGCTATGGCTACACCTTC.

The chain carries TRBV7-3 and TRBJ2-3; a possible D gene is TRBD2 (5 bases). V was clipped by 5 bases and J by 2 bases, with 14 bases between them. The CDR3 totals 15 residues. The V gene's germline CDR1 is SGHTA and CDR2 FQGTGA. The CDR3 nucleotides are TGTGCCAGCAGCCCAAGTCCAGCGGTCACAGATACGCAGTATTTT. Its translation is CASSPSPAVTDTQYF.

This chain connects TRBV6-2 or TRBV6-3 to TRBJ2-1; the match to TRBD2 covers 9 bases. The CDR3 length is 15 residues. From germline, CDR1 is MNHEY and CDR2 SVGEGT. The trim removed 6 bases at V and 5 bases at J, leaving 8 bases unmatched. This CDR3 is CASSLPRLADNEQFF. The DNA of the CDR3 is TGTGCCAGCAGCCTACCCCGACTAGCGGACAATGAGCAGTTCTTC.

The CDR3 here is CATSEAGLVTDTQYF. CDR3 in DNA: TGTGCCACCAGTGAGGCGGGACTAGTTACAGATACGCAGTATTTT. The rearrangement joins TRBV24-1 to TRBJ2-3; the match to TRBD2 covers 8 bases. There are 15 residues in the CDR3. Germline CDR1 and CDR2: KGHDR and SFDVKD. V lost 4 bases and J lost 3; bases outside the gene matches: 5.

This clone was found once. The chain is built from TRBV4-1 and TRBJ2-1, with 7 bases lining up with TRBD2. The junction had 10 bases not matched to a gene; V was cut back by 4 bases and J by 4 bases. The germline gives CDR1 MGHRA, CDR2 YSYEKL. This CDR3 comprises 16 residues. The CDR3 loop is CASSPGGLAVYNEQFF. The CDR3 coding sequence is TGCGCCAGCAGCCCGGGAGGCCTAGCGGTTTACAATGAGCAGTTCTTC.